This T cell receptor beta chain was recorded in a study of CD8 T cells in ankylosing spondylitis. The V gene end was trimmed by 7 bases and the J gene end by 8 bases; junction bases not matched to a gene: 5. The CDR3 totals 14 residues. The V gene's germline CDR1 is SNHLY and CDR2 FYNNEI. General study results and limits: About 8 highly homologous variants made up a TCR beta motif, and this motif appeared characteristic of ankylosing spondylitis blood.

Quantitative 5'-RACE with molecular barcodes produced the TCR beta libraries. TCRdb ran MiXCR on the 5' RACE reads and lists one entry per CDR3 protein. The sample has about 750,000 distinct CDR3 sequences, over 15% seen once. Notes on this clonotype: The antigen is unknown.

This TCR was sampled from a male donor with ankylosing spondylitis. Sequenced input: blood, either unsorted or a sorted T cell fraction (not recorded which). The rearrangement joins TRBV2 to TRBJ2-1; TRBD2 matches at 13 bases. This CDR3 reads CASTPGLAGHEQFF. The CDR3 region has the DNA TGTGCCAGCACACCGGGACTAGCGGGGCATGAGCAGTTCTTC.